This T cell receptor (beta chain) was observed in a study of shared clonotypes between healthy human individuals. Germline CDR1 and CDR2: GTSNPN and SVGIG (reference sequence). With 3 bases removed from V and 7 bases from J, the gap between germline ends came to 13 bases. CDR3 size: 12 residues. TCRdb's table, derived via immunoSEQ multiplex PCR, lists solely in-frame clones and lacks some. The data show over 400,000 clones, with 95% to 97% seen just once and 0.055% to 0.075% held by the top ten. What was sequenced was naive CD4+ T cells sorted from blood. Regarding subset: CD45RA+ positively selected. This TCR came from a woman between 25 and 40 years old in good health. The V call is TRBV30, the J call TRBJ2-7; perhaps TRBD2 as D (6 bases). The CDR3 DNA reads as TGTGCCTGGAGGGGACTGTCTGGGGAGCAGTACTTC. As protein: CAWRGLSGEQYF.